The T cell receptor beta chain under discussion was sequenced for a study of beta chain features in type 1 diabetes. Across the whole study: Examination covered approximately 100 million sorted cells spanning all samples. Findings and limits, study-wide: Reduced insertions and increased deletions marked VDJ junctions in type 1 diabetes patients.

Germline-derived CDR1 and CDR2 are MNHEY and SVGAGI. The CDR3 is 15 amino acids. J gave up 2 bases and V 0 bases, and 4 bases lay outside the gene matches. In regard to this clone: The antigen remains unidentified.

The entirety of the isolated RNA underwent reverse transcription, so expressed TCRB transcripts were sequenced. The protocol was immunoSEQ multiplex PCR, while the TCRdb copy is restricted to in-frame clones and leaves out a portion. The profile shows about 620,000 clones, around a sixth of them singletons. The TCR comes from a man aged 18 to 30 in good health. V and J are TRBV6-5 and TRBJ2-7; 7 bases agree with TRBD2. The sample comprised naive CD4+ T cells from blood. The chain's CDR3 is CASSYSGGVPYEQYF. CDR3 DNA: TGTGCCAGCAGTTACTCTGGGGGGGTTCCCTACGAGCAGTACTTC.